This T cell receptor beta chain appears in the sequencing data of a study of CD8 T cells in ankylosing spondylitis listed by TCRdb under 2017. Broadly, across the study: The study set out to find disease-linked TCR variants by profiling T cell receptor beta repertoires in ankylosing spondylitis patients and healthy donors. The full study cohort comprised 25 ankylosing spondylitis patients and some 100 healthy donors. Peripheral blood samples were taken, and synovial fluid was additionally collected from ankylosing spondylitis patients.

Sequenced on an Illumina HiSeq 2500. Quantitative 5'-RACE with molecular barcodes was used to prepare TCR beta libraries. The published analysis was carried out like this. Disease-linked TCR variants were identified with a new computational method built on a probabilistic model of VDJ rearrangement. TCRdb reanalyzed the raw reads on its own, using fastp at Q25 for trimming and MiXCR for clone calling, and kept in-frame beta chains. Identical CDR3 proteins give one entry, which carries the most common genes and DNA. TCRdb's processing, not the study's, gives the V and J calls here. The sample table contains some 840,000 distinct CDR3 sequences; only one count was recorded for about 11% of them. Less than 0.65% of the sample rests with the top ten. Study-level results and caveats: According to the report, matched synovial fluid samples from ankylosing spondylitis patients were significantly enriched for the disease-linked clones. Some motif variants were previously reported in synovial fluid and blood of reactive arthritis patients, suggesting common disease-initiation mechanisms. A TCR beta motif of several highly homologous amino acid variants appeared characteristic of blood from ankylosing spondylitis patients. In peripheral blood, the disease-linked clones were found at relatively low frequencies and had a CD8+ phenotype.

From its cysteine to its phenylalanine, the CDR3 spans 16 amino acids. Here the CDR3 DNA is all that survives: 48 bases in frame from base 1. V loses 0 bases at its end and J loses 4 bases; junction bases beyond the gene matches: 7. The germline V gene sets CDR1 to ENHRY and CDR2 to SYGVKD. This clonotype was counted many times. Its antigen specificity is not known. Base qualities are not recorded, but no much larger clone differs from it by a single base. The receptor comes from a male donor with ankylosing spondylitis. Sequenced sample: blood, either unsorted or a sorted T cell fraction (not recorded which). This chain joins TRBV10-3 to TRBJ2-7; TRBD2 aligns with 9 central bases. In nucleotide form, the sequence is TGTGCCATCAGTGAGTCCCGACTAGCGGAAGCATACGAGCAGTACTTC. The encoded protein is CAISESRLAEAYEQYF.